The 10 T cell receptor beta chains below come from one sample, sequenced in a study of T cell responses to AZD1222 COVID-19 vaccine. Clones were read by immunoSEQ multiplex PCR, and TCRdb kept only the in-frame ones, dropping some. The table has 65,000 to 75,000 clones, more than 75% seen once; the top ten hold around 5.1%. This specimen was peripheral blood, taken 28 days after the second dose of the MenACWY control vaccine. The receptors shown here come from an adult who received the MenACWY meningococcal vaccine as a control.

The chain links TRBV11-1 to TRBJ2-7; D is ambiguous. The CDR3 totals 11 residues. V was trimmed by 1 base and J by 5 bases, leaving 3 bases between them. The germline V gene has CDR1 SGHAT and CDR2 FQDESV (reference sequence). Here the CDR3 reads CASSLGHEQYF. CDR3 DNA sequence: TGTGCCAGCAGCTTAGGGCACGAGCAGTACTTC.

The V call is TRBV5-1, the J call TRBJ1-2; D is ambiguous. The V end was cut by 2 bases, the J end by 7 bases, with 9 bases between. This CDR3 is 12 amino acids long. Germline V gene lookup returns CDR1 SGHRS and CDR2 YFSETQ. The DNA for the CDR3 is TGCGCCAGCAGCTTTACCGGGCGTGGCTACACCTTC. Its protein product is CASSFTGRGYTF.

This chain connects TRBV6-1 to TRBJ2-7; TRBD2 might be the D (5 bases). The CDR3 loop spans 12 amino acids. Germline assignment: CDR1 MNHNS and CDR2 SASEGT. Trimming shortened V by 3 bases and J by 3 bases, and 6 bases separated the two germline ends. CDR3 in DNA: TGTGCCAGCAGTGACGCGGGCTACGAGCAGTACTTC. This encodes CASSDAGYEQYF.

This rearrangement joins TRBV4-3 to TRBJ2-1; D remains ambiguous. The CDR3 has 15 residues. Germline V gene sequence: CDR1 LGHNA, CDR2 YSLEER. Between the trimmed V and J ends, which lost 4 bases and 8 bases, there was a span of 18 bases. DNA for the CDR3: TGCGCCAGCAGCCTAGTCTGGGGATCCATCGATGAGCAGTTCTTC. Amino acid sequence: CASSLVWGSIDEQFF.

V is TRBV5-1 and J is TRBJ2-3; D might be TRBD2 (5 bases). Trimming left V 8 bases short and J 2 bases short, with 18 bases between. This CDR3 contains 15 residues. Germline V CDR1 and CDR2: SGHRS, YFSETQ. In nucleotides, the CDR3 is TGCGCCAGTACTGTATCGGGATCCCACACAGATACGCAGTATTTT. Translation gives CASTVSGSHTDTQYF.

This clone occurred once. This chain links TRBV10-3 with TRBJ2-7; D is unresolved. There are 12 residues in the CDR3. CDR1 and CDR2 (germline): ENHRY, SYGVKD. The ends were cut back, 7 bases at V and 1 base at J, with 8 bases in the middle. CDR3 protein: CAIKTASYEQYF. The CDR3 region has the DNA TGTGCCATCAAGACGGCTTCCTACGAGCAGTACTTC.

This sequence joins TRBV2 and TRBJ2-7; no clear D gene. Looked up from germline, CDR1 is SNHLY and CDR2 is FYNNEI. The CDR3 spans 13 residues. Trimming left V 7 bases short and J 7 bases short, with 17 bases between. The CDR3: CASNDVFRVEQYF. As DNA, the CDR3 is TGTGCCAGCAATGACGTATTTCGGGTAGAGCAGTACTTC.

Written as DNA, the CDR3 is TGTGCCAGCAGCCAAGGGGGTCGGGAGACGAACACCGGGGAGCTGTTTTTT. Translated: CASSQGGRETNTGELFF. V is TRBV3-1 (or the pseudogene TRBV3-2) and J is TRBJ2-2; TRBD2 is a possible D gene (6 bases). With 1 base removed from V and 0 bases from J, the gap between germline ends came to 12 bases. The germline V gene encodes CDR1 LGHDT and CDR2 YNNKEL (reference sequence). This CDR3 has 17 amino acids.

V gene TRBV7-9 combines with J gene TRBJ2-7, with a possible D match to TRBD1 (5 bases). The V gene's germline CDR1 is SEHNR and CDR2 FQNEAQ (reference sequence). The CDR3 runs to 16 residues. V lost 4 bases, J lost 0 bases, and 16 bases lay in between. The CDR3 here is CASSSFSPDSSYEQYF. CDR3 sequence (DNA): TGTGCCAGCAGCTCCTTTTCCCCCGACAGCTCCTACGAGCAGTACTTC.

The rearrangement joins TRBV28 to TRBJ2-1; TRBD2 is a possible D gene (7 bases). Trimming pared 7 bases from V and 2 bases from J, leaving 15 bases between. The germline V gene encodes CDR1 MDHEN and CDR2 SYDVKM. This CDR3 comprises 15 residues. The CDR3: CASKSGGGPYNEQFF. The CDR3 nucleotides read TGTGCCAGCAAATCGGGCGGGGGCCCCTACAATGAGCAGTTCTTC.